Listed below are T cell receptor beta chains from one sample, sequenced in a study of vaccination and CD4 T cells after COVID-19. TCRdb itself ran the PCR reads through MiXCR, one entry per CDR3 protein. The table records roughly 25,000 distinct CDR3 sequences, under 70% of them present only once. Antigens for these TCRs are unknown. Sequencing used CD4+ T cells from blood, cultured in vitro. These TCRs come from a human donor who had recovered from COVID-19. Both conserved end residues are part of each CDR3. Fields, in order: clone size, D gene, V gene, J gene, CDR3 DNA, CDR3 protein. A D gene is named only where the DNA matches it firmly. Clone size is shown for a subset of rows, as once, few, many or a class of expanded clone.

abundance: .; d_gene: .; v_gene: TRBV11-2; j_gene: TRBJ2-7; CDR3nt: TGTGCCAGCAGCTTAGAGGGGGTCCGACAGACGAGCTTC; CDR3aa: CASSLEGVRQTSF
abundance: .; d_gene: .; v_gene: TRBV20-1; j_gene: TRBJ1-1; CDR3nt: TGCAGTGCGGGGGGTCTCACTGAAGCTTTCTTT; CDR3aa: CSAGGLTEAFF
abundance: .; d_gene: TRBD2; v_gene: TRBV20-1; j_gene: TRBJ2-7; CDR3nt: TGCAGTGCGCCTAGACTAGCGGGGCGGTACGAGCAGTACTTC; CDR3aa: CSAPRLAGRYEQYF
abundance: .; d_gene: TRBD1; v_gene: TRBV11-2; j_gene: TRBJ2-7; CDR3nt: TGTGCCAGCAGCCAAGTGGGACAGGGCGGGGACGAGCAGTACTTC; CDR3aa: CASSQVGQGGDEQYF
abundance: .; d_gene: TRBD2; v_gene: TRBV5-1; j_gene: TRBJ2-3; CDR3nt: TGCGCCAGCAGCCCAGGGACTAGCGGGAGCGGGGATACGCAGTATTTT; CDR3aa: CASSPGTSGSGDTQYF
abundance: few; d_gene: .; v_gene: TRBV7-2; j_gene: TRBJ1-6; CDR3nt: TGTGCCAGCAGCTTACGGGGCCTACCCCTCCACTTT; CDR3aa: CASSLRGLPLHF
abundance: .; d_gene: TRBD1; v_gene: TRBV7-9; j_gene: TRBJ1-1; CDR3nt: TGTGCCAGCAGCTCGACAGGGCACACTGAAGCTTTCTTT; CDR3aa: CASSSTGHTEAFF
abundance: .; d_gene: TRBD1; v_gene: TRBV6-2/TRBV6-3; j_gene: TRBJ1-5; CDR3nt: TGTGCCAGCGGGGACAGGGGTAGACAGCCCCAGCATTTT; CDR3aa: CASGDRGRQPQHF
abundance: few; d_gene: .; v_gene: TRBV7-2; j_gene: TRBJ1-1; CDR3nt: TGTGCCAGCAGCTTAAGGCGGATGAACACTGAAGCTTTCTTT; CDR3aa: CASSLRRMNTEAFF
abundance: .; d_gene: .; v_gene: TRBV11-3; j_gene: TRBJ1-6; CDR3nt: TGTGCCAGCAGCTTAGGTCTGGGGAGCCAGGGGAATTCACCCCTCCACTTT; CDR3aa: CASSLGLGSQGNSPLHF
abundance: .; d_gene: TRBD2; v_gene: TRBV6-2/TRBV6-3; j_gene: TRBJ2-5; CDR3nt: TGTGCCAGCAGTTACTCCTTGACTAGCGGGGGGGAAAAAGAGACCCAGTACTTC; CDR3aa: CASSYSLTSGGEKETQYF
abundance: few; d_gene: .; v_gene: TRBV6-2/TRBV6-3; j_gene: TRBJ1-5; CDR3nt: TGTGCCAGCACCCAAGGAACAGTGAATCAGCCCCAGCATTTT; CDR3aa: CASTQGTVNQPQHF
abundance: few; d_gene: .; v_gene: TRBV7-2; j_gene: TRBJ2-2; CDR3nt: TGTGCCAGCAGCACACCCCGGGCCCCCCGAGGGACCGGGGAGCTGTTTTTT; CDR3aa: CASSTPRAPRGTGELFF
abundance: .; d_gene: TRBD2; v_gene: TRBV5-4; j_gene: TRBJ2-3; CDR3nt: TGTGCCAGCAGCTTCAAGACTAGCGGGCGCACAGATACGCAGTATTTT; CDR3aa: CASSFKTSGRTDTQYF
abundance: .; d_gene: .; v_gene: TRBV20-1; j_gene: TRBJ1-6; CDR3nt: TGCAGTGCTAGACCCTCGACAGCCCCAAATTCACCCCTCCACTTT; CDR3aa: CSARPSTAPNSPLHF
abundance: .; d_gene: TRBD1; v_gene: TRBV7-6; j_gene: TRBJ2-7; CDR3nt: TGTGCCAGCAGACCAGGGGGTTCCAACGAGCAGTACTTC; CDR3aa: CASRPGGSNEQYF
abundance: .; d_gene: TRBD2; v_gene: TRBV19; j_gene: TRBJ2-1; CDR3nt: TGTGCCAGTACCCCGGTGGGGGGGACTAGCGGGAGAAATGAGCAGTTCTTC; CDR3aa: CASTPVGGTSGRNEQFF
abundance: .; d_gene: .; v_gene: TRBV5-8; j_gene: TRBJ1-1; CDR3nt: TGTGCCAGCAGCTTGGGACAGTGGGGCACTGAAGCTTTCTTT; CDR3aa: CASSLGQWGTEAFF
abundance: .; d_gene: .; v_gene: TRBV20-1; j_gene: TRBJ2-3; CDR3nt: TGCAGTGCTAGAGCTCCCAGAGGAGATACGCAGTATTTT; CDR3aa: CSARAPRGDTQYF
abundance: .; d_gene: .; v_gene: TRBV6-2/TRBV6-3; j_gene: TRBJ2-7; CDR3nt: TGTGCCAGCAGCCCACCCCGGGACCTCGCCCGCGAGCAGTACTTC; CDR3aa: CASSPPRDLAREQYF
abundance: .; d_gene: .; v_gene: TRBV20-1; j_gene: TRBJ2-1; CDR3nt: TGCAGTGCTAGATTATACACAGGGTATATGGATGAGCAGTTCTTC; CDR3aa: CSARLYTGYMDEQFF
abundance: .; d_gene: TRBD1; v_gene: TRBV19; j_gene: TRBJ1-2; CDR3nt: TGTGCCACCAAAGACAGGGGAACCCCTAACTATGGCTACACCTTC; CDR3aa: CATKDRGTPNYGYTF
abundance: .; d_gene: .; v_gene: TRBV6-1; j_gene: TRBJ2-7; CDR3nt: TGTGCCAGCAGTAACCCCTGGGGGGCAAGATCAGGCGAGCAGTACTTC; CDR3aa: CASSNPWGARSGEQYF
abundance: .; d_gene: .; v_gene: TRBV30; j_gene: TRBJ1-6; CDR3nt: TGTGCCTGGGGTGGGCAGGGAACTTCACCCCTCCACTTT; CDR3aa: CAWGGQGTSPLHF
abundance: .; d_gene: .; v_gene: TRBV19; j_gene: TRBJ1-2; CDR3nt: TGTGCCAGTAGTTTAAAAGGACAGCCTTTGCTCCGCTACACCTTC; CDR3aa: CASSLKGQPLLRYTF
abundance: .; d_gene: .; v_gene: TRBV7-2; j_gene: TRBJ1-1; CDR3nt: TGTGCCAGCAGCCCCTTCGGCGCAGGCGGTACTGAAGCTTTCTTT; CDR3aa: CASSPFGAGGTEAFF
abundance: .; d_gene: .; v_gene: TRBV12-3/TRBV12-4; j_gene: TRBJ1-1; CDR3nt: TGTGCCAGCAGTGGCCGAGGAGGGATTGAAGCTTTCTTT; CDR3aa: CASSGRGGIEAFF
abundance: few; d_gene: .; v_gene: TRBV20-1; j_gene: TRBJ1-1; CDR3nt: TGCAGTGCTAGAGCCTCAGCGAACACTGAAGCTTTCTTT; CDR3aa: CSARASANTEAFF
abundance: .; d_gene: .; v_gene: TRBV20-1; j_gene: TRBJ2-1; CDR3nt: TGCAGTGCTCCGGGGAGCTCCTACAATGAGCAGTTCTTC; CDR3aa: CSAPGSSYNEQFF
abundance: .; d_gene: TRBD1; v_gene: TRBV30; j_gene: TRBJ1-2; CDR3nt: TGTGCCTGGAGTGGCTCACAGGGGGCGGGTGGCTACACCTTC; CDR3aa: CAWSGSQGAGGYTF
abundance: .; d_gene: TRBD1; v_gene: TRBV6-1; j_gene: TRBJ1-6; CDR3nt: TGTGCCAGCAGAGGCGGGACAGGGGCAAATTCACCCCTCCACTTT; CDR3aa: CASRGGTGANSPLHF
abundance: .; d_gene: TRBD2; v_gene: TRBV6-2/TRBV6-3; j_gene: TRBJ2-7; CDR3nt: TGTGCCAGCTGGACTAGCGGGGGTCCTAGCTCCTACGAGCAGTACTTC; CDR3aa: CASWTSGGPSSYEQYF
abundance: few; d_gene: TRBD1; v_gene: TRBV5-6; j_gene: TRBJ1-2; CDR3nt: TGTGCCAGCAGCTCGGACAGGGCCCCGGGCTATGGCTACACCTTC; CDR3aa: CASSSDRAPGYGYTF
abundance: .; d_gene: TRBD1; v_gene: TRBV5-1; j_gene: TRBJ2-7; CDR3nt: TGCGCCAGCAGCAATCTCGGGACAGGCGAGCAGTACTTC; CDR3aa: CASSNLGTGEQYF
abundance: .; d_gene: TRBD2; v_gene: TRBV28; j_gene: TRBJ2-7; CDR3nt: TGTGCCAGTGGGACTAACTACGAGCAGTACTTC; CDR3aa: CASGTNYEQYF
abundance: once; d_gene: TRBD1; v_gene: TRBV7-9; j_gene: TRBJ1-4; CDR3nt: TGTGCCAGCAGCCCTCGGGACAGGGAGGGTGAAAAACTGTTTTTT; CDR3aa: CASSPRDREGEKLFF
abundance: once; d_gene: .; v_gene: TRBV18; j_gene: TRBJ1-1; CDR3nt: TGTGCCAGCACGACTCTGAACACTGAAGCTTTCTTT; CDR3aa: CASTTLNTEAFF
abundance: .; d_gene: TRBD2; v_gene: TRBV7-2; j_gene: TRBJ2-7; CDR3nt: TGTGCCAGCAGTGTAGCGGATGGCGGGAGAGGTTACGAGCAGTACTTC; CDR3aa: CASSVADGGRGYEQYF
abundance: .; d_gene: TRBD1; v_gene: TRBV9; j_gene: TRBJ1-6; CDR3nt: TGTGCCAGCAGCGTAGTAGACAGGGGATCCTCACCCCTCCACTTT; CDR3aa: CASSVVDRGSSPLHF
abundance: .; d_gene: TRBD2; v_gene: TRBV20-1; j_gene: TRBJ2-3; CDR3nt: TGCAGTGCTCCACCGCGGAGCGGGAGAACAGATACGCAGTATTTT; CDR3aa: CSAPPRSGRTDTQYF
abundance: .; d_gene: .; v_gene: TRBV21-1; j_gene: TRBJ2-1; CDR3nt: TGTGCCAGCACCTATCGCGGGGGGGGATTAGGGGAGCAGTTCTTC; CDR3aa: CASTYRGGGLGEQFF